A selection of T cell receptor beta chains follows, all from one sample in a study of T cell changes during pregnancy in multiple sclerosis. Clones were sequenced by immunoSEQ multiplex PCR, and TCRdb holds only the in-frame ones, with some missing. The sample includes about 2,200 clones, over 75% of them seen just once. Sequencing was done on a sample of CD4+ T cells from PBMCs (not recorded whether the cells were cultured). Receptors originate from a female patient with multiple sclerosis, enrolled in a pregnancy study. Some clones in this sample may be carry-over from other donors' samples. Both conserved end residues are trimmed from each CDR3. Rows may omit the clone size; those that give it use once, few, many or a size class.

j_gene,v_gene,abundance,CDR3aa
TRBJ2-2,TRBV27,NA,ASSSGTSRRGAV
TRBJ2-7,TRBV6-5,NA,ASSYSSGGSYEQY
TRBJ1-6,TRBV28,NA,ASRYLEDPLSYNSPLH
TRBJ1-1,TRBV7-2,NA,ASSPGSANTEAF
TRBJ2-2,TRBV6-1,once,ASSEAPYSPGELF
TRBJ1-1,TRBV28,NA,ASIRGGGTEAF
TRBJ2-3,TRBV7-9,hyperexpanded,AGTSTDTQY
TRBJ2-5,TRBV7-2,NA,ASSHPGGAETQY
TRBJ1-1,TRBV5-6,NA,ASSHGPRDTEAF
TRBJ1-5,TRBV11-1,few,ASRPTGPLSQPQH
TRBJ2-7,TRBV27,NA,ASSATGYGEQY
TRBJ1-2,TRBV14,NA,ASSQVLTYGYT
TRBJ2-6,TRBV6-4,NA,ASSDSTSGSGANVLT
TRBJ1-2,TRBV6-6,few,ASSYSGGQGYGYT
TRBJ2-7,TRBV7-8,NA,ASSFHQGPSYEQY